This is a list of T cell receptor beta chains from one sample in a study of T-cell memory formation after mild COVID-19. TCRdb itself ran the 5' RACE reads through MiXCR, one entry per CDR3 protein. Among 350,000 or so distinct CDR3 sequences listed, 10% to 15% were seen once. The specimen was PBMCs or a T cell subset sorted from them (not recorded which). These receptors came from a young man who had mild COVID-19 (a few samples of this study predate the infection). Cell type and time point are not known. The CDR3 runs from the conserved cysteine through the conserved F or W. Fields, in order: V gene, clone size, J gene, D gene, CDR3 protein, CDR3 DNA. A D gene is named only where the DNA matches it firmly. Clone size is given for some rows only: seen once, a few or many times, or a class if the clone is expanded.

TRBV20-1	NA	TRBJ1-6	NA	CSARDPTAGNSPLHF	TGCAGTGCTAGAGACCCGACAGCGGGAAATTCACCCCTCCACTTT
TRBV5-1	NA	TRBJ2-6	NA	CASSLMRKSGANVLTF	TGCGCCAGCAGCTTGATGAGGAAATCTGGGGCCAACGTCCTGACTTTC
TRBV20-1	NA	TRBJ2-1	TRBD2	CSAPGLAGLPYNEQFF	TGCAGTGCCCCAGGACTAGCGGGACTACCCTACAATGAGCAGTTCTTC
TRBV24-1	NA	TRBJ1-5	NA	CATAEGGNSNQPQHF	TGTGCCACCGCGGAGGGCGGAAATAGCAATCAGCCCCAGCATTTT
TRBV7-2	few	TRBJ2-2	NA	CASRQEAGELFF	TGTGCCAGCAGACAAGAGGCCGGGGAGCTGTTTTTT
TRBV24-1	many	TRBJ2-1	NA	CATSDLLGSYNEQFF	TGTGCCACCAGTGATTTGCTTGGCTCCTACAATGAGCAGTTCTTC
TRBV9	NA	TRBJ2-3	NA	CASSVHVTGGTDTQYF	TGTGCCAGCAGCGTCCACGTAACGGGTGGCACAGATACGCAGTATTTT
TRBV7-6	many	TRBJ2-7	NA	CASSLQTGINYEQYF	TGTGCCAGCAGCTTACAAACAGGAATAAACTACGAGCAGTACTTC
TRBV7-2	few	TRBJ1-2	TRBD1	CASSLMQGAVAYGYTF	TGTGCCAGCAGCCTGATGCAGGGGGCGGTGGCGTATGGCTACACCTTC
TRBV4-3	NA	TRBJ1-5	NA	CASSQKSEGNQPQHF	TGCGCCAGCAGCCAGAAGAGTGAAGGCAATCAGCCCCAGCATTTT
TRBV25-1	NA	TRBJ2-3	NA	CASSEYGTPSTDTQYF	TGTGCCAGCAGTGAATACGGCACCCCTAGCACAGATACGCAGTATTTT
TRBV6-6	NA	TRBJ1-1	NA	CASRGQNLNTEAFF	TGTGCCAGCAGGGGGCAGAACCTGAACACTGAAGCTTTCTTT
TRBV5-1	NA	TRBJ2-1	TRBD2	CASSLATRGGSDEQFF	TGCGCCAGCAGCTTGGCCACGCGGGGGGGCTCGGATGAGCAGTTCTTC
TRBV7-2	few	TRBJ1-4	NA	CASKGQPNEKLFF	TGTGCCAGCAAAGGACAGCCTAATGAAAAACTGTTTTTT
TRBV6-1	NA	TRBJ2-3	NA	CASNRGRAPDTQYF	TGTGCCAGTAACCGCGGCCGGGCCCCAGATACGCAGTATTTT
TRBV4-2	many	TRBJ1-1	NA	CASSQGSGWVRDTEAFF	TGTGCCAGCAGCCAAGGGAGTGGATGGGTTAGAGACACTGAAGCTTTCTTT
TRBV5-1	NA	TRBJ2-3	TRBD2	CASSTPSGGLGTDTQYF	TGCGCCAGCAGCACGCCTAGCGGGGGGCTGGGCACAGATACGCAGTATTTT
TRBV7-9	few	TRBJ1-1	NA	CASSPRVGNTEAFF	TGTGCCAGCAGCCCCCGGGTCGGGAACACTGAAGCTTTCTTT
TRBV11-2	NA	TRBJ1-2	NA	CASSLAGLRGDGYTF	TGTGCCAGCAGCTTAGCAGGACTTAGAGGTGATGGCTACACCTTC
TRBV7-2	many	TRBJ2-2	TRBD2	CASSLAGGYGGELFF	TGTGCCAGCAGCCTAGCGGGGGGGTACGGCGGGGAGCTGTTTTTT
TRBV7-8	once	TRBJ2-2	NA	CASSLARVGTPFGGELFF	TGTGCCAGCAGCTTAGCGCGGGTCGGGACCCCCTTCGGCGGGGAGCTGTTTTTT
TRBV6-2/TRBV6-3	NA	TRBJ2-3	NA	CASTPGVAGHTDTQYF	TGTGCCAGCACTCCCGGGGTCGCGGGGCACACAGATACGCAGTATTTT
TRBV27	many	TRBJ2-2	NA	CASRSRRGEGTGELFF	TGTGCCAGCCGGAGCCGACGCGGGGAAGGCACCGGGGAGCTGTTTTTT
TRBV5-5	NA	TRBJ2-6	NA	CASSSSNTGANVLTF	TGTGCCAGCAGCTCGAGTAATACTGGGGCCAACGTCCTGACTTTC
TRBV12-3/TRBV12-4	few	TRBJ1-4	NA	CASRPQGGTNEKLFF	TGTGCCAGCAGACCCCAAGGGGGGACTAATGAAAAACTGTTTTTT
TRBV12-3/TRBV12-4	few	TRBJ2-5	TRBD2	CASSTYRTSGLRAQYF	TGTGCCAGCAGCACCTATCGGACTAGCGGACTCCGGGCCCAGTACTTC
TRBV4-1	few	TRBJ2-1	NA	CASSQDQGGNEQFF	TGCGCCAGCAGCCAAGATCAGGGGGGCAATGAGCAGTTCTTC
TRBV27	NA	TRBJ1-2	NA	CASSLYGTHGYTF	TGTGCCAGCAGTTTATATGGAACACATGGCTACACCTTC
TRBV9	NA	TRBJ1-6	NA	CASSVEGVASPLHF	TGTGCCAGCAGCGTAGAGGGTGTTGCGTCACCCCTCCACTTT
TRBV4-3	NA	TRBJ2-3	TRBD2	CASSHSPGGSDTQYF	TGCGCCAGCAGCCATTCCCCGGGAGGATCGGATACGCAGTATTTT
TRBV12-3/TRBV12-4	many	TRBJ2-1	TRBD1	CASTSHTGVVAYNEQFF	TGTGCCAGCACCAGCCACACAGGGGTGGTGGCCTACAATGAGCAGTTCTTC
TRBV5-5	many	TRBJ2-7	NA	CASSSGGTYEQYF	TGTGCCAGCAGCTCAGGGGGGACCTACGAGCAGTACTTC
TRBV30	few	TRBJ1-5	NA	CAWRRNTAFGNQPQHF	TGCGCCTGGAGGAGGAACACCGCTTTTGGCAATCAGCCCCAGCATTTT
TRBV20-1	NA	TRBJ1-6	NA	CSARGDGYHSYNSPLHF	TGCAGTGCTAGAGGAGACGGATATCACTCCTATAATTCACCCCTCCACTTT
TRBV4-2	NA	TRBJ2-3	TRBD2	CASSLRIGRGDTDTQYF	TGTGCCAGCAGCCTGAGAATCGGGCGGGGGGACACAGATACGCAGTATTTT
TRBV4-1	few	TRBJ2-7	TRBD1	CASSFQTGLYEQYF	TGCGCCAGCAGCTTCCAGACAGGGTTATACGAGCAGTACTTC
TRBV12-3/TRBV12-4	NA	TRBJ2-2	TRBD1	CASSLGLGQAYTGELFF	TGTGCCAGCAGTCTGGGATTGGGACAGGCCTACACCGGGGAGCTGTTTTTT
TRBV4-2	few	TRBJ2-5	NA	CASSQDPGRGEETQYF	TGTGCCAGCAGCCAAGATCCGGGACGCGGGGAAGAGACCCAGTACTTC
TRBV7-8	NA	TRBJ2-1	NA	CASSDREGYNEQFF	TGTGCCAGCAGCGACAGGGAGGGCTACAATGAGCAGTTCTTC
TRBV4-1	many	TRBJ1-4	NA	CASSQGAGVTGKLFF	TGCGCCAGCAGCCAAGGTGCAGGGGTTACGGGAAAACTGTTTTTT
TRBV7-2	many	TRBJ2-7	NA	CASSSPGGGYEQYF	TGTGCCAGCAGCTCCCCCGGCGGCGGCTACGAGCAGTACTTC
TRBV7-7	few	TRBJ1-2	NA	CASSLAMVSATIWCGYTF	TGTGCTAGCAGCTTAGCTATGGTGTCCGCTACTATTTGGTGTGGCTACACCTTC
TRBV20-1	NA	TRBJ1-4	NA	CSTREALNEKLFF	TGCAGTACCCGAGAGGCCCTTAATGAAAAACTGTTTTTT
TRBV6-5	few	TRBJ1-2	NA	CASSYRTEEGYTF	TGTGCCAGCAGTTACCGGACAGAGGAAGGCTACACCTTC
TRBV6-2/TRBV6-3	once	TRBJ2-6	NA	CASMAPGANVLTF	TGTGCCAGCATGGCCCCTGGGGCCAACGTCCTGACTTTC
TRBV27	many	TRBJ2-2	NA	CASRRLGQVAGELFF	TGTGCCAGCAGACGACTGGGACAAGTGGCCGGGGAGCTGTTTTTT
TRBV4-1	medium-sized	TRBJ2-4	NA	CATSGAGFLAKNIQYF	TGCGCCACCTCGGGTGCGGGCTTTCTGGCCAAAAACATTCAGTACTTC
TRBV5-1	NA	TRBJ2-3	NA	CASSLAQAGDTQYF	TGCGCCAGCAGCTTGGCGCAGGCAGGGGATACGCAGTATTTT
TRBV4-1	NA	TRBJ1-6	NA	CASSQERSAVRNSPLHF	TGCGCCAGCAGCCAAGAGCGATCGGCGGTCAGGAATTCACCCCTCCACTTT
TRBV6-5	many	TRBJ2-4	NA	CASSYRTAENIQYF	TGTGCCAGCAGTTACCGGACAGCGGAAAACATTCAGTACTTC
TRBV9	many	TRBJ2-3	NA	CASSVEGSTDTQYF	TGTGCCAGCAGCGTAGAGGGGAGCACAGATACGCAGTATTTT
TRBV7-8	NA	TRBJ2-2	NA	CASSQGTPTGELFF	TGTGCCAGCAGCCAAGGGACGCCCACCGGGGAGCTGTTTTTT
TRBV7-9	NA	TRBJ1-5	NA	CASSFSLNQPQHF	TGTGCCAGCAGCTTTTCCCTCAATCAGCCCCAGCATTTT
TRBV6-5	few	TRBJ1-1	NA	CASRHGVRGETEAFF	TGTGCCAGCAGACACGGGGTACGGGGTGAAACTGAAGCTTTCTTT
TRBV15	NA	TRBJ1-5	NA	CATSRDPAKPQHF	TGTGCCACCAGCAGAGATCCGGCTAAGCCCCAGCATTTT
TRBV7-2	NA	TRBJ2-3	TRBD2	CASSLALAGGLADTQYF	TGTGCCAGCAGCTTAGCTCTAGCGGGGGGGCTCGCAGATACGCAGTATTTT
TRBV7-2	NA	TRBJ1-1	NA	CASSLATLGAGLFTEAFF	TGTGCCAGCAGCTTAGCGACCTTAGGTGCAGGGTTATTTACTGAAGCTTTCTTT
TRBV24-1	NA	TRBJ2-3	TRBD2	CATSDSAGGTDTQYF	TGTGCCACCAGTGATTCAGCGGGGGGCACAGATACGCAGTATTTT